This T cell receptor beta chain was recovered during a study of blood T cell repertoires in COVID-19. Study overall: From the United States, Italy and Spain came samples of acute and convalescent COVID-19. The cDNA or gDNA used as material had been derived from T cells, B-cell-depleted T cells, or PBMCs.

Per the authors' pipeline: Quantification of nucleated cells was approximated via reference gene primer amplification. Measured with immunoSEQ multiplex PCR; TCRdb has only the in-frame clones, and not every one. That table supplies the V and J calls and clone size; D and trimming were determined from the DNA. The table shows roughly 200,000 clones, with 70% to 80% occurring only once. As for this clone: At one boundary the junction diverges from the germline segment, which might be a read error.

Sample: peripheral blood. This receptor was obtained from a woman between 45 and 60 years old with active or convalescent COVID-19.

CDR3 sequence (DNA): TGTGCCAGCAGTCCGGGACACCCCAGGAACGCTGAAGCTTTCTTT. Amino acid sequence: CASSPGHPRNAEAFF. This chain links TRBV28 with TRBJ1-1; weak D call: TRBD1 (6 bases). Germline-derived CDR1 and CDR2 are MDHEN and SYDVKM. CDR3 length: 15 amino acids.